A selection of T cell receptor beta chains follows, all from one sample in a study of blood T cell repertoires in COVID-19. Here immunoSEQ multiplex PCR was the method, and the copy in TCRdb shows in-frame clones only, minus some. The data hold some 71,000 clones, with nearly 90% observed a single time. Sequenced: peripheral blood. All receptors derive from a middle-aged man with acute or convalescent COVID-19. Both conserved end residues are part of each CDR3. D genes are given only for firm matches. Part of the rows lack a size; the others show once, few, many or a class for expanded clones.

D	size	V	J	DNA	CDR3
.	.	TRBV6-2/TRBV6-3	TRBJ1-2	TGTGCCAGCAGTCAACTCTCCGTCAAGCTAGGTGGCTACACCTTC	CASSQLSVKLGGYTF
.	.	TRBV4-2	TRBJ2-1	TGTGCCAGCAGCCCCACCACGGAGGTGTACAATGAGCAGTTCTTC	CASSPTTEVYNEQFF
TRBD1	.	TRBV18	TRBJ2-3	TGTGCCAGCTCACCTATAGGGACCGACAGGGGGCCAACAGATACGCAGTATTTT	CASSPIGTDRGPTDTQYF
TRBD1	.	TRBV5-1	TRBJ1-1	TGCGCCAGCAGCTTAGTTGACTGGGGGGACAGGGAAGCGAACACTGAAGCTTTCTTT	CASSLVDWGDREANTEAFF
TRBD2	.	TRBV10-3	TRBJ2-1	TGTGCCATCAGTGAGTGGGGACTAGCGGGAGCCGGGTCCTACAATGAGCAGTTCTTC	CAISEWGLAGAGSYNEQFF
TRBD2	.	TRBV2	TRBJ2-1	TGTGCCAGCAGTGAAGGCGGGAGATCCTACAATGAGCAGTTCTTC	CASSEGGRSYNEQFF
.	.	TRBV20-1	TRBJ2-2	TGCAGTGCATCCTTAACCGGGGAGCTGTTTTTT	CSASLTGELFF
TRBD1	many	TRBV5-4	TRBJ1-3	TGTGCCAGCAGCTTGGCCACAGGGGCCTCTGGAAACACCATATATTTT	CASSLATGASGNTIYF
TRBD1	.	TRBV7-2	TRBJ1-1	TGTGCCAGCAGCTCCTCCGGGACAGGGGGGAACACTGAAGCTTTCTTT	CASSSSGTGGNTEAFF
.	.	TRBV2	TRBJ2-7	TGTGCCAGCAGGGCATACGAGCAGTACTTC	CASRAYEQYF
TRBD2	.	TRBV3-1/TRBV3-2	TRBJ2-7	TGTGCCAGCAGCCAAGATGGGACTAGCTACGAGCAGTACTTC	CASSQDGTSYEQYF
TRBD1	.	TRBV30	TRBJ1-6	TGTGCCTGGAAAGGCCAGGGGGATTCACCCCTCCACTTT	CAWKGQGDSPLHF
TRBD1	.	TRBV14	TRBJ1-1	TGTGCCAGCAGCCGGTTGACAGGGCCAAACACTGAAGCTTTCTTT	CASSRLTGPNTEAFF
.	.	TRBV20-1	TRBJ2-7	TGCAGTGCTGCGCAGGGCTACGAGCAGTACTTC	CSAAQGYEQYF
.	.	TRBV7-2	TRBJ2-5	TGTGCCAGCAGCCGTGGACAAGGTCAGGGGACCCAGTACTTC	CASSRGQGQGTQYF
.	.	TRBV5-1	TRBJ1-4	TGCGCCAGCAGCCTCCCCGAGGGCAGCGAAAAACTGTTTTTT	CASSLPEGSEKLFF
.	.	TRBV4-2	TRBJ2-1	TGTGCCAGCAGCCATAAAAAGGCAGACACGATCTTC	CASSHKKADTIF
.	.	TRBV29-1	TRBJ1-1	TGCAGCGTGGCCGGGACATTGGACACTGAAGCTTTCTTT	CSVAGTLDTEAFF
TRBD1	.	TRBV2	TRBJ1-2	TGTGCCAGCAGAACAGGGGTTAACTATGGCTACACCTTC	CASRTGVNYGYTF
.	.	TRBV28	TRBJ1-2	TGTGCCAGCAGTTTAGGACAACGAAACTATGGCTACACCTTC	CASSLGQRNYGYTF
TRBD1	.	TRBV19	TRBJ1-1	TGTGCCAGTAGTGCCCACCGAAAGACAGGGGGAACTGAAGCTTTCTTT	CASSAHRKTGGTEAFF
.	.	TRBV20-1	TRBJ2-7	TGCAGTGCTAGTTTCCGGTACGCCGAGCAGTACTTC	CSASFRYAEQYF
.	.	TRBV19	TRBJ2-1	TGTGCCAGTAGTTGGGGGGAGGCGTACAATGAGCAGTTCTTC	CASSWGEAYNEQFF
TRBD1	.	TRBV7-9	TRBJ1-5	TGTGCCAGCAGCTTAGCGGGGACAGATAGCAATCAGCCCCAGCATTTT	CASSLAGTDSNQPQHF
TRBD2	.	TRBV10-2	TRBJ2-5	TGCGCCAGCAGTGAGTCGACTCGGACTAGCGGGGACCGGGAGACCCAGTACTTC	CASSESTRTSGDRETQYF
.	.	TRBV7-9	TRBJ2-5	TGTGCCAGCAGCTTAGTCGCGCAAATTGGGACCCAGTACTTC	CASSLVAQIGTQYF
TRBD1	.	TRBV12-5	TRBJ1-6	TGTGCTAGTGGTTTGGTACTTGGACAGGGGGATTCACCCCTCCACTTT	CASGLVLGQGDSPLHF
.	.	TRBV19	TRBJ2-1	TGTGCCAGTAGTATTAGGGCTAGCGAGCAGTTCTTC	CASSIRASEQFF
.	.	TRBV6-5	TRBJ1-2	TGTGCCAGCACACATCCACAGCCTCTTAACTATGGCTACACCTTC	CASTHPQPLNYGYTF
.	.	TRBV3-1/TRBV3-2	TRBJ2-4	TGTGCCAGCAGCCCGGAGAGAGCCAAAAACATTCAGTACTTC	CASSPERAKNIQYF
TRBD1	.	TRBV5-4	TRBJ1-4	TGTGCCAGCAGCTTGGGGGACAGGGGTCCTAATGAAAAACTGTTTTTT	CASSLGDRGPNEKLFF
.	.	TRBV6-5	TRBJ2-2	TGTGCCAGCAATTCCGCCGGGGAGCTGTTTTTT	CASNSAGELFF
TRBD1	.	TRBV19	TRBJ2-5	TGTGCCAGTAGTATAATAGGATCGGGACAGGGCCAAGAGACCCAGTACTTC	CASSIIGSGQGQETQYF
TRBD1	few	TRBV15	TRBJ1-2	TGTGCCACCAGCAGACAGACAGGGGATGGCTACACCTTC	CATSRQTGDGYTF
.	.	TRBV7-9	TRBJ1-5	TGTGCCAGCAGCTTAGCACAGGGATGGAGCAATCAGCCCCAGCATTTT	CASSLAQGWSNQPQHF
TRBD2	once	TRBV2	TRBJ2-1	TGTGCCAGCAGTCTTAGCGGGAGGGCTAATGAGCAGTTCTTC	CASSLSGRANEQFF
.	.	TRBV10-3	TRBJ1-2	TGTGCCATCAGTAATACCGGGACACAGCGAGGCTACACCTTC	CAISNTGTQRGYTF
TRBD1	.	TRBV6-1	TRBJ2-2	TGTGCCAGCAGTGGACAGGGAAGGTCCGGGGAGCTGTTTTTT	CASSGQGRSGELFF
.	.	TRBV11-3	TRBJ1-1	TGTGCCAGCAGCTACCAGCTCCAGGGGAGCACTGAAGCTTTCTTT	CASSYQLQGSTEAFF
.	.	TRBV27	TRBJ1-4	TGTGCCAGCAGTTTACTGGGGGGGCAGCCAACTAATGAAAAACTGTTTTTT	CASSLLGGQPTNEKLFF
.	.	TRBV18	TRBJ2-7	TGTGCCAGCTCCCCCAGGGGCTCCTCCTACGAGCAGTACTTC	CASSPRGSSYEQYF
TRBD2	.	TRBV7-6	TRBJ2-5	TGTGCCAGCAGCTTAGATCCAAAGGGGGTAGCGGGAGGGCTTCAGACCCAGTACTTC	CASSLDPKGVAGGLQTQYF
.	.	TRBV2	TRBJ2-7	TGTGCCAGCAAAAGGAGAGGGGGTGCCGAGTCCTACGAGCAGTACTTC	CASKRRGGAESYEQYF
TRBD1	.	TRBV19	TRBJ1-5	TGTGCCAGTAGTACTCCTAGTGGGACAGGGGAGGCGGGACAGCCCCAGCATTTT	CASSTPSGTGEAGQPQHF
.	.	TRBV5-1	TRBJ1-5	TGCGCCAGCAGCTTATTGGGCGACAATCAGCCCCAGCATTTT	CASSLLGDNQPQHF